The text below deals with one T cell receptor beta chain. The antigen it recognizes is unknown. Base qualities are not recorded, but no much larger clone differs from it by a single base. For sequencing of the TCRbeta CDR3 region, genomic DNA was extracted from the sorted cells. The immunoSEQ Assay was used for sequencing of TCRbeta CDR3 regions. The table was pulled from immuneACCESS by TCRdb, which kept in-frame rearrangements only. Such tables lose some clones; where checked, under half of the loss comes from unresolved V genes, and the rest has no known cause. The sample profile shows approximately 60,000 clones; approximately 83% of them were found once. The ten largest account for 3% to 3.5% of the sample. The sample originates from a study of OX40 agonist ivuxolimab in advanced cancers. Regarding the research as a whole: Ivuxolimab was a fully human IgG2 agonistic monoclonal antibody targeting the costimulatory receptor OX40 (CD134). Intravenous ivuxolimab was administered to patients every 2 weeks at six dose levels: 0.01, 0.1, 0.3, 1.5, 3 and 10 mg/kg. Among the 52 dose-escalation patients, about 19 had hepatocellular carcinoma, about 15 melanoma, 9 renal cell carcinoma and 9 head and neck cancer. In the dose-escalation cohort, approximately 82% of patients were male, and the mean age was 60 years with a range of roughly 20 to 79. Patients were allowed to have had prior anti-PD-1, anti-PD-L1 or anti-CTLA-4 therapy, and 40% to 45% of the dose-escalation patients had previously received checkpoint inhibitors. Partial responses occurred in three dose-escalation patients, of whom one had hepatocellular carcinoma and two had cutaneous melanoma. Peripheral TCRbeta sequencing aimed to test whether ivuxolimab altered TCR sequence diversity and caused clonal T-cell expansion. The paper describes the monotherapy dose-escalation part (N of about 52 patients) of the phase I trial of ivuxolimab. General findings and caveats noted by the study authors: After ivuxolimab, more expanded clones were found on average in CD8+ T cells than in CD4+ T cells. In the 0.1-3.0 mg/kg groups, partial responders had among the lowest normalized peripheral clonal expansion, particularly in CD8+ T cells. At doses of 0.1 to 3.0 mg/kg, clonal expansion of both CD4+ and CD8+ T cells in blood was seen between baseline and week 6. Low levels of normalized T-cell clonal expansion were also seen in some patients who did not respond. The antigen specificity of the clonally expanded peripheral T cells was not determined.

Based on the germline V gene (reference sequence), the CDR1 and CDR2 sequences are GTSNPN and SVGIG. The CDR3 has 15 amino acids, counting the end cysteine and phenylalanine. CDR3 DNA is the only sequence kept; it has 45 bases, read in frame from the first base. V is cut back by 3 bases and J by 6 bases, with 8 bases in the junction unmatched. Patients with a history of autoimmune disease or receiving systemic immunosuppression were excluded from the trial. Peripheral blood for TCR sequencing was collected from all dose cohorts at baseline, on cycle 4 day 1, and on cycle 7 day 1. The samples were taken from a phase I, first-in-human, multicenter, open-label dose-escalation trial of ivuxolimab. Adults with locally advanced or metastatic melanoma, renal cell, hepatocellular, or head and neck squamous cell carcinoma were enrolled in the trial. CD4+ and CD8+ T cells were sorted separately from peripheral blood before TCR sequencing.

This sample comprised CD4+ or CD8+ T cells sorted from blood, obtained in a trial of the OX40 agonist ivuxolimab. This clonotype was obtained from an adult with an advanced solid tumor such as melanoma, head and neck, liver or kidney cancer. The V and J segments used are TRBV30 and TRBJ2-7; 13 bases in between match TRBD2. The nucleotides are TGTGCCTGGAGGGGTACTAGCGGGAGGGCGGCCGAGCAGTACTTC. This codes for CAWRGTSGRAAEQYF.